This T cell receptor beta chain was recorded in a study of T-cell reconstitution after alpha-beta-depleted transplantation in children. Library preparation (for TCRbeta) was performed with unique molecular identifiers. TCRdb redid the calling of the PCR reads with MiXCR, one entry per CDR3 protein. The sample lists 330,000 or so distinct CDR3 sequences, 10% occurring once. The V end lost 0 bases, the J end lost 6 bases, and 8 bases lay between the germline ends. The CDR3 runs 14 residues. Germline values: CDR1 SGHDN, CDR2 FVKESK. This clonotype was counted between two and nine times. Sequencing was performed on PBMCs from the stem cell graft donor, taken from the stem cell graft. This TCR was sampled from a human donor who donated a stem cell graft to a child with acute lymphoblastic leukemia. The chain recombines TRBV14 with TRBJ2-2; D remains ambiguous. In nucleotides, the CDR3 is TGTGCCAGCAGCCAAGATCTAGGGTCCGGGGAGCTGTTTTTT. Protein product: CASSQDLGSGELFF.